The source of this TCR beta chain is a study of cytomegalovirus exposure and HLA in healthy donors. Study details: Among the approximately 370 donors who were genotyped, around 77% fell in the genetic ancestry cluster that is associated with self-reported Caucasian donors. Study results and caveats: Later on, an analysis tied 15,000 to 20,000 TCR beta sequences to HLA alleles at 0.05 false discovery rate. The study labeled 164 TCR beta chains cytomegalovirus-associated. Within an earlier analysis, most TCR beta V segments proved productive either about 90% or about 30% of the time.

Primers included in the PCR were 60 Vbeta and 13 Jbeta primers. The data were produced by immunoSEQ multiplex PCR, yet TCRdb's version contains in-frame clones alone and is incomplete. The repertoire holds 120,000 or so clones, with roughly 86% as singletons. The V end was cut by 0 bases, the J end by 7 bases, with 9 bases between. Germline CDR1 reads MNHEY; CDR2 reads SMNVEV (reference sequence). The CDR3 spans 14 residues. On this clone itself: Its antigen remains unknown.

The sequenced material came from PBMCs. The sequence was obtained from a young man in good health and CMV-seronegative. The gene calls are TRBV27 and TRBJ1-4, with D possibly TRBD1 on 5 matching bases. CDR3 sequence reads: CASSLSSGIEKLFF. The CDR3, as DNA: TGTGCCAGCAGTTTATCATCAGGGATTGAAAAACTGTTTTTT.